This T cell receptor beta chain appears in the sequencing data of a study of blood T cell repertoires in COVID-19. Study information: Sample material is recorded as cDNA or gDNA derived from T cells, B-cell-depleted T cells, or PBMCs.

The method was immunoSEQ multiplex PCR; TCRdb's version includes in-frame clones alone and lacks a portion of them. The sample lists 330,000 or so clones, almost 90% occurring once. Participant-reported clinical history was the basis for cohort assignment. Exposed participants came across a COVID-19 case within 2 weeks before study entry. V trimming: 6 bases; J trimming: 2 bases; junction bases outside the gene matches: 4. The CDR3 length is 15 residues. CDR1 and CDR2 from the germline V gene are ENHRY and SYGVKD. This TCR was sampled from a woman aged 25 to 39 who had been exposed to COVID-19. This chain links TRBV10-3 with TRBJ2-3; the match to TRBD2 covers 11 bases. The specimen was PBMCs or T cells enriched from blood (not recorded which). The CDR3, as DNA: TGTGCCATCAGCCTAGCGGGAGGACTCACAGATACGCAGTATTTT. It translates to CAISLAGGLTDTQYF.